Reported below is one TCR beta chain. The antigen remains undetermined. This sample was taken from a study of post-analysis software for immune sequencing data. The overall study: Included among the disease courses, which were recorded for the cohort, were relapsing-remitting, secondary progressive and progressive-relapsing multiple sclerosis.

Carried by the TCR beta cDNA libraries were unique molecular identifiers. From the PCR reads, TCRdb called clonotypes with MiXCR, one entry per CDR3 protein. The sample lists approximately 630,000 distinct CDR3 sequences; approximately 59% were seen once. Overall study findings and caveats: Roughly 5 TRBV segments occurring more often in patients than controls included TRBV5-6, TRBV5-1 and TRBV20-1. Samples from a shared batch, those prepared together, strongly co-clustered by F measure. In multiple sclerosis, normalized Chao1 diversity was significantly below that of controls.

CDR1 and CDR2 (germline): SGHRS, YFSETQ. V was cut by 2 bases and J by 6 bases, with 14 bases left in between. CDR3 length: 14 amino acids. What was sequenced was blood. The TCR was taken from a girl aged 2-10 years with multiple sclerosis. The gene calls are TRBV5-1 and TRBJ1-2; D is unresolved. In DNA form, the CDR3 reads TGCGCCAGCAGCTTCACGGCGGAGGGTGATGGCTACACCTTC. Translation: CASSFTAEGDGYTF.